The following is a T cell receptor beta chain sequence with its context. Its target is not known. The data are from a study of cytomegalovirus exposure and HLA in healthy donors. Study context: The early release's HLA-typed donors yielded approximately 82 million unique TCRs. Study results and limitations: Cytomegalovirus association was listed for about 170 TCR beta chains. It was reported in a later analysis that an Asian-associated ancestry cluster showed fewer N-insertions than the roughly 620-donor mean.

PCR primers comprised 60 Vbeta and 13 Jbeta primers. The table came from immunoSEQ multiplex PCR; TCRdb's copy has only in-frame clones and leaves some out. The sample lists around 120,000 clones, less than 85% occurring once. At sampling all donors were nominally healthy, likely with unrecorded immune exposures. The sequence derives from a man aged 50-59 years in good health and CMV-seropositive. Material for sequencing was PBMCs.

Here the CDR3 DNA reads TGCGCCAGCAGCCCCGGACAGGGGGCTAACGGGGAGCTGTTTTTT. This encodes CASSPGQGANGELFF. This chain joins TRBV5-1 and TRBJ2-2; 11 bases fit TRBD1. CDR3 length: 15 amino acids. CDR1 is SGHRS, CDR2 YFSETQ, per germline. The V segment lost 4 bases and the J segment 7 bases; nucleotides outside the gene matches: 6.